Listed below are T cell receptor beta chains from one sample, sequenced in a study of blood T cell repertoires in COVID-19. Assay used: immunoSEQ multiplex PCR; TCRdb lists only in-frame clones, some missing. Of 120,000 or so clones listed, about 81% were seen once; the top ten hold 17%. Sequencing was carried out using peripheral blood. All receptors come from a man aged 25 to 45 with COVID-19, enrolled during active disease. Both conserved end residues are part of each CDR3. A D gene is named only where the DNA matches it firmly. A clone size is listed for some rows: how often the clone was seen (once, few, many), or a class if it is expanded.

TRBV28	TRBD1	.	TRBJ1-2	TGTGCCAGCAGTCTCCCGGCGGTTGGACAGGGGAATCCCTATGGCTACACCTTC	CASSLPAVGQGNPYGYTF
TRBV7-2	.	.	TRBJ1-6	TGTGCCAGCAGCTTAGATCTGGACAGTTTGAATTCACCCCTCCACTTT	CASSLDLDSLNSPLHF
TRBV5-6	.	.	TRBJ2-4	TGTGCCAGCAGCCTACCCGGAGGGGTAGCCAAAAACATTCAGTACTTC	CASSLPGGVAKNIQYF
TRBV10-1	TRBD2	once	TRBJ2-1	TGCGCCAGCAGTGAGTCTTATAGCGTGACGGGAGGGGACCAGTACAATGAGCAGTTCTTC	CASSESYSVTGGDQYNEQFF
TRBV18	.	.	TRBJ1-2	TGTGCCAGCTCACCGGATCAGGGTGGCTACACCTTC	CASSPDQGGYTF
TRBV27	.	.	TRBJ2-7	TGTGCCAGCAGTTCGGGAAGCGGGCGATCCTACGAGCAGTACTTC	CASSSGSGRSYEQYF
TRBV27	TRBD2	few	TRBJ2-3	TGTGCCAGCAGTTTTAGCGGGGGGGCGCCCGATACGCAGTATTTT	CASSFSGGAPDTQYF
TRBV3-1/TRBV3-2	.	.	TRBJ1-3	TGTGCCAGCAGCCAACTCGGACAGCTCTCTGGAAACACCATATATTTT	CASSQLGQLSGNTIYF
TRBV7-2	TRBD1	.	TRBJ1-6	TGTGCCAGCAGCTTAGATTTGGACAGGAGGAATTCACCCCTCCACTTT	CASSLDLDRRNSPLHF
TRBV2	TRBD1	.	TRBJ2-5	TGTGCCAGCAACAAGGGCAGGGGGGAGACCCAGTACTTC	CASNKGRGETQYF
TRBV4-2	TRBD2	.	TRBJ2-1	TGTGCCAGCAGCCAGGCCAGCGCAGCGGGGGACAATGAGCAGTTCTTC	CASSQASAAGDNEQFF
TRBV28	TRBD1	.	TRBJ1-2	TGTGCCAGCAGTTTAGGGACAGGGGCTAACTATGGCTACACCTTC	CASSLGTGANYGYTF
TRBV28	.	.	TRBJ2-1	TGTGCCAGCAGTCTCATTAACAGGGTCCCTAACAATGAGCAGTTCTTC	CASSLINRVPNNEQFF
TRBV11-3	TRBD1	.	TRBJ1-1	TGTGCCAGCAGCTTAGATCCGGGACAGGGGAACACTGAAGCTTTCTTT	CASSLDPGQGNTEAFF
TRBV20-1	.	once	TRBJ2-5	TGCAGTGCTAGTCTCGGACAGCTTCACCAGGGGACCCAGTACTTC	CSASLGQLHQGTQYF
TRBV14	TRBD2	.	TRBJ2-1	TGTGCCAGCACCCCAGGTGGTCGTAGCGGGGGGGCCGCATACAATGAGCAGTTCTTC	CASTPGGRSGGAAYNEQFF
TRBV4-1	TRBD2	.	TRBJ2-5	TGCGCCAGCAGCCAAGATCCCGGACTAGCGGGGGGACAAGAGACCCAGTACTTC	CASSQDPGLAGGQETQYF
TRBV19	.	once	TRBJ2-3	TGTGCCAGTAGTTCCCTAAGGGGGGGGGCTAATACGCAGTATTTT	CASSSLRGGANTQYF
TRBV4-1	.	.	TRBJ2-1	TGCGCCAGCAGCCAAGTAGGTGGGAGCTACAATGAGCAGTTCTTC	CASSQVGGSYNEQFF
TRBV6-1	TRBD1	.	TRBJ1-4	TGTGCCAGCAGTGAAGCAGTGATGAGGACAGGGGTGCTTGCAACTAATGAAAAACTGTTTTTT	CASSEAVMRTGVLATNEKLFF
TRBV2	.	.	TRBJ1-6	TGTGCCAGCACGCCCCCCCTGGCAGGGGCTTATAATTCACCCCTCCACTTT	CASTPPLAGAYNSPLHF
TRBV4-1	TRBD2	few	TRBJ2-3	TGCGCCAGCAGCGGGCGGGAGGTAACAGATACGCAGTATTTT	CASSGREVTDTQYF
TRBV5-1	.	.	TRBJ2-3	TGCGCCAGCAGCCCCCCCCTAGAAGGGGACACAGATACGCAGTATTTT	CASSPPLEGDTDTQYF
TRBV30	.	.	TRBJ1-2	TGTGCCTGGATCCTCAATCCACAGGTTGGAGGCTACACCTTC	CAWILNPQVGGYTF
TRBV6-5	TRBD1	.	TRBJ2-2	TGTGCCAGCAGTAATGACAGGGTCGGGGAGCTGTTTTTT	CASSNDRVGELFF
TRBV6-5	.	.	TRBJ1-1	TGTGCCAGTGCAGCGGGCCGGAACACTGAAGCTTTCTTT	CASAAGRNTEAFF
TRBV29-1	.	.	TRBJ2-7	TGCAGCGTTGAGCCTATCTGGGACACGCGATCCTACGAGCAGTACTTC	CSVEPIWDTRSYEQYF
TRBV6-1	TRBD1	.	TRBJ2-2	TGTGCCAGCAGTGATATAGACAGGGGGCACACCGGGGAGCTGTTTTTT	CASSDIDRGHTGELFF
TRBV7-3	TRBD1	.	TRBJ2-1	TGTGCCAGCAGCTTAGCCCGGACAGGGGAAAATGAGCAGTTCTTC	CASSLARTGENEQFF
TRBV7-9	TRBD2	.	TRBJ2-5	TGTGCCAGCAGCCCAACGACTAGCGGGAGATGGGAGACCCAGTACTTC	CASSPTTSGRWETQYF
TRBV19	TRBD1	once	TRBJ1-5	TGTGCCAGTAGTACCCCGACAGGGGGGTATCAGCCCCAGCATTTT	CASSTPTGGYQPQHF
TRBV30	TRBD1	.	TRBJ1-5	TGTGCCTGGGGGGGACAGGGCAATCAGCCCCAGCATTTT	CAWGGQGNQPQHF
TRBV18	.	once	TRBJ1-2	TGTGCCAGCTCACCAAGCGGACAGACGAACTATGGCTACACCTTC	CASSPSGQTNYGYTF
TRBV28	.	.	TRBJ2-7	TGTGCCAGCAGTTTATCTTTCTACGAGCAGTACTTC	CASSLSFYEQYF
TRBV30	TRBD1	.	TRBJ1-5	TGTGCCTGGAGGACAGGGGGAAATGGTCAGCCCCAGCATTTT	CAWRTGGNGQPQHF
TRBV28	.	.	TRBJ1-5	TGTGGCGCCAAGCGGAGGAACTTCGATCAGCCCCAGCATTTT	CGAKRRNFDQPQHF
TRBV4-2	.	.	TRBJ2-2	TGTGCCAGCAGCCAAGATGAGGGGGGGGCCGGGGAGCTGTTTTTT	CASSQDEGGAGELFF
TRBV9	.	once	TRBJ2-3	TGTGCCAGCAGCGTGGGGGCGGGAGAGGCAGATACGCAGTATTTT	CASSVGAGEADTQYF
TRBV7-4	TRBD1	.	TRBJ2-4	TGTGCCAGCAGCGCCCACCAGGGGGAGTTGTGGAAAGCCAAAAACATTCAGTACTTC	CASSAHQGELWKAKNIQYF
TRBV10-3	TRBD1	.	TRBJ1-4	TGTGCCATCAGTGAAGGGACAGGGAATGAAAAACTGTTTTTT	CAISEGTGNEKLFF
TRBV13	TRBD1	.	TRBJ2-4	TGTGCCAGCAGCCAGGGACAGGGAAACATTCAGTACTTC	CASSQGQGNIQYF
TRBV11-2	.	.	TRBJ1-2	TGTGCCAGCAGCTTAGGGGGGCTAAGCGTGGTCTATGGCTACACCTTC	CASSLGGLSVVYGYTF
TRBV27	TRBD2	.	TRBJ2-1	TGTGCCAGCAGTTTCCGCCGGAAGGGGAACAGCATTCCTAGCGGGAGTTCGGGAGGTGAGCAGTTCTTC	CASSFRRKGNSIPSGSSGGEQFF
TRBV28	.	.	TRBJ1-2	TGTGCCAGCAGTGCCCCGGGACACGTCTATGGCTACACCTTC	CASSAPGHVYGYTF